One and the same sample provided the 17 T cell receptor beta chains below, sequenced in a study of post-analysis software for immune sequencing data. Whole-study results and caveats: Controls had lower frequencies than patients of five or six TRBV segments, which included TRBV5-6, TRBV5-1 and TRBV20-1.

cDNA libraries of TCR beta carried unique molecular identifiers. TCRdb called the PCR reads again in MiXCR, with one record for every CDR3 protein. Of more than 500,000 distinct CDR3 sequences in the sample, around 34% were seen once. No antigen is known for these receptors. The specimen was blood. These receptors all stem from a girl under 18 with multiple sclerosis.

This sequence joins TRBV20-1 and TRBJ2-1; 10 nucleotides agree with TRBD2. Trimming removed 3 bases from V and 0 bases from J; junction bases left unmatched: 5. This CDR3 comprises 16 residues. Germline CDR1 is DFQATT and CDR2 is SNEGSKA (reference sequence). The CDR3 DNA follows: TGCAGTGCTAGTTTCCCTAGCGGGGGCTCCTACAATGAGCAGTTCTTC. Its protein is CSASFPSGGSYNEQFF.

This sequence joins TRBV6-2 or TRBV6-3 and TRBJ1-2, with 9 positions matching TRBD1. V trimming: 6 bases; J trimming: 3 bases; junction bases outside the gene matches: 5. Germline CDR1 and CDR2: MNHEY and SVGEGT. This CDR3 has 14 residues. The CDR3 is CASSGQGRHYGYTF. CDR3 DNA: TGTGCCAGCAGCGGACAGGGGAGACACTATGGCTACACCTTC.

The chain recombines TRBV20-1 with TRBJ1-2; D unresolved. Germline V gene data show CDR1 as DFQATT and CDR2 as SNEGSKA (reference sequence). The CDR3 runs to 15 residues. V lost 1 base to trimming and J lost 3 bases, with 15 bases between them. CDR3 DNA: TGCAGTGCTAGAGCCGGGATAAGGGATGACTATGGCTACACCTTC. Its translation: CSARAGIRDDYGYTF.

This clonotype was seen more than once but under ten times. The chain employs TRBV10-3 and TRBJ1-6; D call uncertain. In germline, CDR1 is ENHRY, CDR2 SYGVKD. This CDR3 has 15 amino acids. V was cut by 2 bases and J by 8 bases, with 13 bases left in between. The CDR3 sequence: CAISEVLLGDSPLHF. In nucleotides, the CDR3 is TGTGCCATCAGTGAGGTGTTATTGGGCGATTCACCCCTCCACTTT.

This chain links TRBV3-1 with TRBJ2-5; D is ambiguous. In germline, CDR1 is LGHDT, CDR2 YNNKEL (reference sequence). This CDR3 has 16 amino acids. Trimming stripped 4 bases from V and 3 bases from J, with 18 bases between. The DNA for the CDR3 is TGTGCCAGCAGCCCACAAGGCGAGGCGTTTGAAGAGACCCAGTACTTC. This translates into CASSPQGEAFEETQYF.

The sample holds many counts of this clonotype. The V and J genes are TRBV20-1 and TRBJ1-2; the match to TRBD1 covers 8 bases. CDR1 is DFQATT and CDR2 is SNEGSKA in the germline V gene (reference sequence). Trimming at V came to 5 bases and at J to 4 bases, leaving 9 bases not matched to a gene. This CDR3 contains 14 residues. This chain's CDR3 is CSAPSGGAGYGYTF. CDR3 in DNA: TGCAGTGCTCCATCAGGGGGCGCGGGCTATGGCTACACCTTC.

The chain uses TRBV5-1 and TRBJ2-5; D gene unclear. This CDR3 region has 13 residues. V was pared by 0 bases and J by 4 bases, with 7 bases between. Germline V gene data show CDR1 as SGHRS and CDR2 as YFSETQ. The DNA of the CDR3 is TGCGCCAGCAGCTTGGAGGTCCCAGAGACCCAGTACTTC. Translating it yields CASSLEVPETQYF.

This clonotype turned up a few times. CDR3 bases: TGTGCCAGCAGCTCGTTCCGGGGTGGCGACGAGCAGTACTTC. It yields the protein CASSSFRGGDEQYF. The V and J genes are TRBV7-9 and TRBJ2-7, with D maybe TRBD2 (5 bases). Trimming removed 4 bases at V and 5 bases at J, with 15 bases between. The CDR3 runs 14 residues. CDR1 is SEHNR and CDR2 is FQNEAQ in the germline V gene (reference sequence).

The chain couples TRBV15 to TRBJ1-4, with 7 bases lining up with TRBD1. V dropped 3 bases and J dropped 3; count of bases not matched to a gene: 1. CDR1 and CDR2 from the germline V gene are LNHNV and YYDKDF (reference sequence). This CDR3 is built from 14 residues. The CDR3 coding sequence is TGTGCCACCAGCAGCGGGACAGCTAATGAAAAACTGTTTTTT. Translated: CATSSGTANEKLFF.

This chain uses TRBV20-1 with TRBJ1-2, with 7 positions matching TRBD1. The J segment lost 8 bases and the V segment lost 5 bases, leaving 8 bases of the junction unmatched. Per germline, CDR1 DFQATT and CDR2 SNEGSKA (reference sequence). The CDR3 runs 12 residues. CDR3 bases: TGCAGTGCTTTACAGGGGAGAGAAGGCTACACCTTC. Its protein product is CSALQGREGYTF.

This clonotype was counted between two and nine times. The chain uses TRBV5-1 and TRBJ2-3, with TRBD1 matching over 7 bases. Losses at the gene ends were 5 bases for V and 1 base for J; bases not matched to a gene: 4. Germline V gene lookup returns CDR1 SGHRS and CDR2 YFSETQ. This CDR3 comprises 14 residues. The CDR3 sequence is CASSLQGRTDTQYF. In DNA form, the CDR3 reads TGCGCCAGCAGTTTACAGGGGCGCACAGATACGCAGTATTTT.

The CDR3 coding sequence is TGCAGCGTACTTGGCGGGGGCCTAAGCACAGATACGCAGTATTTT. Amino acids: CSVLGGGLSTDTQYF. The genes are TRBV29-1 and TRBJ2-3; weak D call: TRBD2 (7 bases). V lost 6 bases and J lost 0, with 16 bases in between. CDR1 is SQVTM, CDR2 ANQGSEA, per germline. The CDR3 covers 15 residues.

The chain employs TRBV20-1 and TRBJ1-1; 9 nucleotides align to TRBD1. Germline V CDR1 and CDR2: DFQATT, SNEGSKA (reference sequence). Trimming at V came to 2 bases and at J to 5 bases, leaving 9 bases not matched to a gene. The CDR3 runs to 15 residues. The CDR3 DNA sequence: TGCAGTGCTAGAACAGGGGGCGCTGGGGATACTGAAGCTTTCTTT. This sequence encodes CSARTGGAGDTEAFF.

The chain carries TRBV13 and TRBJ2-5; maybe TRBD2 (6 bases). The V end lost 4 bases, the J end lost 5 bases, and 14 bases lay between the germline ends. The germline V gene has CDR1 PRHDT and CDR2 FYEKMQ (reference sequence). CDR3 length: 14 amino acids. In DNA form, the CDR3 reads TGTGCCAGCAGCTCGCGGGGCCAGAGGGAGACCCAGTACTTC. Translated: CASSSRGQRETQYF.

The chain uses TRBV11-2 and TRBJ2-6, with 8 bases fitting TRBD1. CDR3 length: 17 amino acids. Losses at the gene ends were 4 bases for V and 0 bases for J; bases not matched to a gene: 5. The germline V gene encodes CDR1 SGHAT and CDR2 FQNNGV. The CDR3 DNA reads as TGTGCCAGCAGCTGGGGACAGGTGCCCTCTGGGGCCAACGTCCTGACTTTC. Protein: CASSWGQVPSGANVLTF. The variable domain in full, completed from reference TRBV11-2 and TRBJ2-6, reads EAGVAQSPRYKIIEKRQSVAFWCNPISGHATLYWYQQILGQGPKLLIQFQNNGVVDDSQLPKDRFSAERLKGVDSTLKIQPAKLEDSAVYLCASSWGQVPSGANVLTFGAGSRLTVL.

The V and J genes are TRBV7-9 and TRBJ1-1; a possible D gene is TRBD1 (6 bases). The CDR3 covers 14 residues. Germline V CDR1 and CDR2: SEHNR, FQNEAQ (reference sequence). V was pared by 6 bases and J by 0 bases, with 11 bases between. The CDR3: CASRPDSLNTEAFF. As DNA, the CDR3 is TGTGCCAGCAGACCGGACAGCTTGAACACTGAAGCTTTCTTT.

The V and J genes are TRBV6-1 and TRBJ1-5; a weak D match, TRBD1 (5 bases). V lost 2 bases to trimming and J lost 3 bases, with 8 bases between them. The length of the CDR3 is 14 residues. In germline, CDR1 is MNHNS, CDR2 SASEGT. This chain's CDR3 is CASSETGPNQPQHF. DNA of the CDR3: TGTGCCAGCAGTGAAACAGGTCCCAATCAGCCCCAGCATTTT.